The 2 T cell receptor beta chains below all came from one sample that was sequenced in a study of cytomegalovirus exposure and HLA in healthy donors. PCR amplification relied on 60 Vbeta primers (plus 13 Jbeta primers). Sequenced by immunoSEQ multiplex PCR; TCRdb stores in-frame clones only, minus some. This sample yields 72,000 or so clones, of which about 60% are seen a single time; 3% belongs to the top ten. The source material was PBMCs. The receptor source for this set is a woman in her 50s in good health and CMV-seronegative.

This chain links TRBV2 with TRBJ1-2; D remains ambiguous. The CDR3 contains 15 residues. V shed 5 bases and J shed 3 bases, with 16 bases lying between them. Germline CDR1 SNHLY, CDR2 FYNNEI. The CDR3 region is CASSLFMRRDYGYTF. CDR3 sequence (DNA): TGTGCCAGCAGTTTGTTCATGAGGCGAGACTATGGCTACACCTTC.

The V gene is TRBV5-4, the J gene TRBJ1-1; 7 nucleotides agree with TRBD1. CDR3 length: 15 residues. V lost 1 base to trimming and J lost 1 base; unmatched junction nucleotides: 4. Germline V gene lookup returns CDR1 SGHNT and CDR2 YYREEE (reference sequence). The CDR3 sequence is CASSLSRGANTEAFF. In DNA form, the CDR3 reads TGTGCCAGCAGCTTGAGCAGGGGGGCGAACACTGAAGCTTTCTTT.